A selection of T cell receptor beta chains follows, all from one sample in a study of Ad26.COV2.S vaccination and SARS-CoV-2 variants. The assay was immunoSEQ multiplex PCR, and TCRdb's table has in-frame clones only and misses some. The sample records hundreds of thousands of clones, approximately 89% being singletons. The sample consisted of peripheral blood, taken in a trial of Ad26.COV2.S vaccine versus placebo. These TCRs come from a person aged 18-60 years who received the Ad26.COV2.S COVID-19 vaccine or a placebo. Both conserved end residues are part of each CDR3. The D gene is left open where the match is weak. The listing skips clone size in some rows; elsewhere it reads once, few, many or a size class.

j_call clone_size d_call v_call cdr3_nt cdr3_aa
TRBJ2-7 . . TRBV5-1 TGCGCCAGCAGCTTGGGACGGGAGCAGTACTTC CASSLGREQYF
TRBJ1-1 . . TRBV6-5 TGTGCCAGCAGTTACTCCCTTTTTTCGGACACTGAAGCTTTCTTT CASSYSLFSDTEAFF
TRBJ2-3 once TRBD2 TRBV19 TGTGCCAGTAGTGAACGACTAGCGGATACGCAGTATTTT CASSERLADTQYF
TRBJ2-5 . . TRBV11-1 TGTGCCAGCAGCGTGCTTTCGGGGGCCGAGACCCAGTACTTC CASSVLSGAETQYF
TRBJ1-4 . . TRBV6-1 TGTGCCAGCAGTGAACTGGGTAATCGGGAAAAACTGTTTTTT CASSELGNREKLFF
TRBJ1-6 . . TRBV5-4 TGTGCCAGCAGCTTGGCCTTATCTACAGGGTTCCCTTCACCCCTCCACTTT CASSLALSTGFPSPLHF
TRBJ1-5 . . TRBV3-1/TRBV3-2 TGTGCCAGCAGCTATACGGGGGGAAGTCAGCCCCAGCATTTT CASSYTGGSQPQHF
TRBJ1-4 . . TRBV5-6 TGTGCCAGCAGCTTGGGTCCAGGGCGCGGTGGTGAAAAACTGTTTTTT CASSLGPGRGGEKLFF
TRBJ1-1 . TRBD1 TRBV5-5 TGTGCCAGCACCCCGACAGGGTTTCCGAACACTGAAGCTTTCTTT CASTPTGFPNTEAFF
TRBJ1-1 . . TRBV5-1 TGCGCCAGCAGCTTGGCAGGGGCCTCCACTGAAGCTTTCTTT CASSLAGASTEAFF
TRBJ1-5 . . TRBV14 TGTGCCAGCAGCCAAGGTCGCTCTTCCGAGACCCAGCATTTT CASSQGRSSETQHF
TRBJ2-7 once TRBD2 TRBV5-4 TGTGCCAGCAGCCCGAGGCGGACTAGAATAACCTCCGAGCAGTACTTC CASSPRRTRITSEQYF
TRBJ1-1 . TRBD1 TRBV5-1 TGCGCCAGCAGACCTCAGGGGGCGGGTGAAGCTTTCTTT CASRPQGAGEAFF
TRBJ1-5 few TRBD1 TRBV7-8 TGTGCCAGCAGCGGTTGGACAGGGGTTCATAGCAATCAGCCCCAGCATTTT CASSGWTGVHSNQPQHF
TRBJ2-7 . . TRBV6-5 TGTGCCAGCAGTTACTTAGAGGGGGCCTACGAGCAGTACTTC CASSYLEGAYEQYF
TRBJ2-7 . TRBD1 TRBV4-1 TGCGCCAGCAGCCAAGTGGACAGGGAGTACGAGCAGTACTTC CASSQVDREYEQYF
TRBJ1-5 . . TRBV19 TGTGCCAGTTCCCTGGGCAATCAGCCCCAGCATTTT CASSLGNQPQHF
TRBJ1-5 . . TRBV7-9 TGTGCCAGCAGCCCGTACGGGGCTCAGCCCCAGCATTTT CASSPYGAQPQHF
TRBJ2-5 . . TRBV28 TGTGCCAGCAGTTCCAGGACAGCGGGTAGGGTGACCCAGTACTTC CASSSRTAGRVTQYF
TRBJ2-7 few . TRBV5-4 TGTGCCAGCAGCTTGTACCAGGGACCCTACGAGCAGTACTTC CASSLYQGPYEQYF
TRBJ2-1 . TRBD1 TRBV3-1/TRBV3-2 TGTGCCAGCAGCGCCGGGACAGGCACCTACAATGAGCAGTTCTTC CASSAGTGTYNEQFF
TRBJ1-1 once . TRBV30 TGTGCCTGGAGTGTTGGGGGCGGCACTGAAGCTTTCTTT CAWSVGGGTEAFF
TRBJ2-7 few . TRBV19 TGTGCCACAAAAGATACCCAGGGAGCCTACGAGCAGTACTTC CATKDTQGAYEQYF
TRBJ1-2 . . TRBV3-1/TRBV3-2 TGTGCCAGCAGCCCCAAAGCCTCAGCGCCCTATGGCTACACCTTC CASSPKASAPYGYTF
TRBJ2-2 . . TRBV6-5 TGTGCCAGCACCCATCTACTCACCGGGGAGCTGTTTTTT CASTHLLTGELFF
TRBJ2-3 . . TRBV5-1 TGCGCCAGCAGCTTGGTGTCTATACAGAGCACAGATACGCAGTATTTT CASSLVSIQSTDTQYF
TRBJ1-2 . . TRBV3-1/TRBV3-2 TGTGCCAGCAGCCAAGTGTACGTCGCAGGCGGTGGCTACACCTTC CASSQVYVAGGGYTF
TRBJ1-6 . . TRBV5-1 TGCGCCAGCAGCTTCGGACCGAAAGACCATTCACCCCTCCACTTT CASSFGPKDHSPLHF
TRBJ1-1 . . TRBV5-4 TGTGCCAGCAGCGTGACTGAAAACACTGAAGCTTTCTTT CASSVTENTEAFF
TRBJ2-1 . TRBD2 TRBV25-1 TGTGCCAGCAGTGGGCTAGCGGGGAGTTACAATGAGCAGTTCTTC CASSGLAGSYNEQFF
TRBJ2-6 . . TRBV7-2 TGTGCCAGCAGCTTAGTAGCTGGGGCCAACGTCCTGACTTTC CASSLVAGANVLTF
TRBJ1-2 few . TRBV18 TGTGCCAGCTCACCTCCCGCGGGGGTTGGCTACACCTTC CASSPPAGVGYTF
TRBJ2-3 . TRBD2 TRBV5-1 TGCGCCAGCAGACAGACCACCGGGACTAGCGTCACAGATACGCAGTATTTT CASRQTTGTSVTDTQYF
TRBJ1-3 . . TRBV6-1 TGTGCCAGCAGTGAAAGGACACTTTCTGGAAACACCATATATTTT CASSERTLSGNTIYF